The 11 T cell receptor beta chains given below trace back to one sample, sequenced in a study of blood T cell repertoires in COVID-19. The assay was immunoSEQ multiplex PCR, and TCRdb's table has in-frame clones only and misses some. The repertoire holds over 200,000 clones, 88% seen once, with 0.7% to 0.85% in the top ten. The source material was peripheral blood. The receptors come from a woman in her 30s with acute or convalescent COVID-19.

The rearrangement links TRBV7-2 to TRBJ1-6; 7 bases match TRBD1. Losses at the gene ends were 1 base for V and 14 bases for J; bases not matched to a gene: 11. Germline V gene data show CDR1 as SGHTA and CDR2 as FQGNSA. CDR3 length: 15 amino acids. The CDR3 nucleotides read TGTGCCAGCAGCTTAGTTGGACAGGCCGGCTCAGCCCTCCACTTT. It yields the protein CASSLVGQAGSALHF.

The chain links TRBV6-5 to TRBJ2-3; tentative D call: TRBD1 (5 bases). V shed 6 bases and J shed 1 base, with 14 bases lying between them. Germline assignment: CDR1 MNHEY and CDR2 SVGAGI. The CDR3 consists of 15 residues. CDR3 sequence (DNA): TGTGCCAGCAGACGAGCACAGGCCGGCACAGATACGCAGTATTTT. It yields the protein CASRRAQAGTDTQYF.

This clone was seen just once. The V call is TRBV5-1, the J call TRBJ2-5; D call uncertain. The CDR3 is made up of 13 amino acids. Trimming left V 0 bases short and J 9 bases short, with 12 bases between. Germline V gives CDR1 SGHRS, CDR2 YFSETQ. In DNA form, the CDR3 reads TGCGCCAGCAGCTTGGACGGCCCTCGGGCCCAGTACTTC. Its protein product is CASSLDGPRAQYF.

The chain employs TRBV9 and TRBJ2-2; a possible D gene is TRBD2 (6 bases). CDR1 and CDR2 (germline): SGDLS, YYNGEE. The CDR3 contains 13 residues. V lost 6 bases to trimming and J lost 6 bases, with 12 bases between them. The CDR3 DNA reads as TGTGCCAGCACCCGGGAGATTGCCGGGGAGCTGTTTTTT. This encodes CASTREIAGELFF.

The chain is built from TRBV6-2 or TRBV6-3 and TRBJ2-7; 11 nucleotides align to TRBD2. The CDR3 consists of 16 residues. V was clipped by 4 bases and J by 3 bases; unmatched bases: 8. Germline CDR1 MNHEY, CDR2 SVGEGT. CDR3 sequence: CASSFRTSGYGYEQYF. In DNA form, the CDR3 reads TGTGCCAGCAGTTTTAGGACTAGCGGGTACGGCTACGAGCAGTACTTC.

This chain connects TRBV29-1 to TRBJ2-4; D is possibly TRBD2 (5 bases). This CDR3 comprises 14 residues. Trimming cost V 4 bases and J 6 bases, with 16 bases left between them. Germline loops: CDR1 SQVTM, CDR2 ANQGSEA. The CDR3 reads CSVGLGDSRNIQYF. In nucleotides, the CDR3 is TGCAGCGTTGGGCTGGGAGATTCTAGAAACATTCAGTACTTC.

This chain links TRBV7-3 with TRBJ2-5; no firm D call. Germline lookup yields CDR1 SGHTA and CDR2 FQGTGA. Trimming cost V 3 bases and J 4 bases, with 9 bases left between them. CDR3 length: 13 amino acids. CDR3 sequence reads: CASSFFFGETQYF. The CDR3 DNA sequence: TGTGCCAGCAGCTTCTTTTTCGGAGAGACCCAGTACTTC.

J is TRBJ2-7 and V is TRBV6-6, with TRBD2 matching 7 bases. The CDR3 totals 14 residues. Trimming cost V 6 bases and J 4 bases; bases outside gene matches: 9. Germline assignment: CDR1 MNHNY and CDR2 SVGAGI (reference sequence). The CDR3 coding sequence is TGTGCCAGCAGGCGTCCGGGAGGAACTTACGAGCAGTACTTC. Amino acid sequence: CASRRPGGTYEQYF.

The chain combines TRBV2 with TRBJ2-1, with no clear D. The CDR3 runs to 13 residues. Between the trimmed V and J ends, which lost 2 bases and 3 bases, there was a span of 5 bases. Germline V lookup: CDR1 SNHLY, CDR2 FYNNEI. CDR3 bases: TGTGCCAGCAGTGAATGGCTCTACAATGAGCAGTTCTTC. Translation: CASSEWLYNEQFF.

The sample holds a few counts of this clone. The gene calls are TRBV6-5 and TRBJ1-5, with TRBD1 matching 8 bases. V shed 2 bases, J shed 4 bases, and the junction held 4 bases outside the gene matches. The CDR3 totals 15 residues. CDR1 and CDR2 (germline): MNHEY, SVGAGI. The CDR3 DNA reads TGTGCCAGCAGTTACACGGGGACAGGAAATCAGCCCCAGCATTTT. Translating gives CASSYTGTGNQPQHF.

The chain uses TRBV6-6 and TRBJ2-2, with 9 nucleotides matching TRBD1. Germline V gene sequence: CDR1 MNHNY, CDR2 SVGAGI (reference sequence). CDR3 size: 13 residues. With V trimmed by 6 bases and J by 7 bases, 3 bases remained unmatched. CDR3 region: CASRQGAVGELFF. The CDR3 DNA reads TGTGCCAGCAGACAGGGGGCCGTCGGGGAGCTGTTTTTT.